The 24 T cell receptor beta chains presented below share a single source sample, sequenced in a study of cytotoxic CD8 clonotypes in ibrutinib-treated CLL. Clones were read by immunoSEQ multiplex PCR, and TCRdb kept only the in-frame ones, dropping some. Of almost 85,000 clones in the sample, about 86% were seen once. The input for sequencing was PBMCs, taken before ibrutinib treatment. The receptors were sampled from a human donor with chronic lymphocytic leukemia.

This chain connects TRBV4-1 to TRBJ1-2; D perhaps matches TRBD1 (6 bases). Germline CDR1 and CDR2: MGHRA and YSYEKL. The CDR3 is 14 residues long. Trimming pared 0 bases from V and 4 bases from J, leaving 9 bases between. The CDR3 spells CASSQEGGGYGYTF. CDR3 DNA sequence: TGCGCCAGCAGCCAAGAAGGGGGGGGCTATGGCTACACCTTC.

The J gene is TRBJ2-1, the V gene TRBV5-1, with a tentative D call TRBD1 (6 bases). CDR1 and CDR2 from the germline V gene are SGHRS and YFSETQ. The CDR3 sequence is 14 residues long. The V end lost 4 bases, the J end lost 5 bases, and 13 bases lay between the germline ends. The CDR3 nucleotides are TGCGCCAGCAGCGACGGACAGACGCACAATGAGCAGTTCTTC. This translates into CASSDGQTHNEQFF. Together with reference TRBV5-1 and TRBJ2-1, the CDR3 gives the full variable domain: KAGVTQTPRYLIKTRGQQVTLSCSPISGHRSVSWYQQTPGQGLQFLFEYFSETQRNKGNFPGRFSGRQFSNSRSEMNVSTLELGDSALYLCASSDGQTHNEQFFGPGTRLTVL.

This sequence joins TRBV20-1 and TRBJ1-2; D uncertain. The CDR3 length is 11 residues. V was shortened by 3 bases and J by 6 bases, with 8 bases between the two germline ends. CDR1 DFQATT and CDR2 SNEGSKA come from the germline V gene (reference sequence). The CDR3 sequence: CSARWRDGYTF. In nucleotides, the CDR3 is TGCAGTGCTAGGTGGAGGGATGGCTACACCTTC.

CDR3 nucleotide sequence: TGCAGCGTTTTCGATTATGACCATGGGGAGACCCAGTACTTC. Translating gives CSVFDYDHGETQYF. J is TRBJ2-5 and V is TRBV29-1; the D is unclear. V was shortened by 5 bases and J by 5 bases, with 18 bases between the two germline ends. CDR1 and CDR2 (germline): SQVTM, ANQGSEA. The CDR3 runs to 14 residues.

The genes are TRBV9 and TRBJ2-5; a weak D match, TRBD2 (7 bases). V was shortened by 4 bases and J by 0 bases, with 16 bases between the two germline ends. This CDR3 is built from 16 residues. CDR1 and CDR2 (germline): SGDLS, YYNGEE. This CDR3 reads CASSPTPGGYQETQYF. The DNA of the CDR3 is TGTGCCAGCAGCCCTACTCCGGGGGGCTACCAAGAGACCCAGTACTTC. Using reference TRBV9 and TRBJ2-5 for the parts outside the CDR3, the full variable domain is DSGVTQTPKHLITATGQRVTLRCSPRSGDLSVYWYQQSLDQGLQFLIQYYNGEERAKGNILERFSAQQFPDLHSELNLSSLELGDSALYFCASSPTPGGYQETQYFGPGTRLLVL.

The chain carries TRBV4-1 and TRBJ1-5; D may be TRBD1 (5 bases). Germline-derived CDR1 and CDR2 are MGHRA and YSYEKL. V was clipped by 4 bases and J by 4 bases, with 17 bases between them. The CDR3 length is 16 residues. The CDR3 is CASSPPGFGDNQPQHF. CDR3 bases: TGCGCCAGCAGCCCCCCAGGGTTTGGGGATAATCAGCCCCAGCATTTT.

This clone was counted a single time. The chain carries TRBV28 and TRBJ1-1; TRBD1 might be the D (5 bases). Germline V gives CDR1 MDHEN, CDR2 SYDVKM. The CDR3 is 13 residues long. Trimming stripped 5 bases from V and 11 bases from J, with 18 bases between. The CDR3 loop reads CASSGGGVRDAFF. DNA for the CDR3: TGTGCCAGCAGTGGCGGAGGGGTAAGGGATGCTTTCTTT.

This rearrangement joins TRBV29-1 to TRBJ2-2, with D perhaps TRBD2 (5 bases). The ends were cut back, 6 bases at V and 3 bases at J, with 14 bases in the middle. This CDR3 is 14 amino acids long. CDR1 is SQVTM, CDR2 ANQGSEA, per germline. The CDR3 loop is CSVSASGDTGELFF. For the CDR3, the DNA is TGCAGCGTCAGCGCCAGCGGCGACACCGGGGAGCTGTTTTTT.

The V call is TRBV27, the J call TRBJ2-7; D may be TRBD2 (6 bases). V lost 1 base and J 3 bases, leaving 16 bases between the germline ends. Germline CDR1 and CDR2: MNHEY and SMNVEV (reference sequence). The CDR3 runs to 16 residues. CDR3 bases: TGTGCCAGCAGTTTATGGTCGGGAGAAATTGTCTACGAGCAGTACTTC. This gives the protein CASSLWSGEIVYEQYF.

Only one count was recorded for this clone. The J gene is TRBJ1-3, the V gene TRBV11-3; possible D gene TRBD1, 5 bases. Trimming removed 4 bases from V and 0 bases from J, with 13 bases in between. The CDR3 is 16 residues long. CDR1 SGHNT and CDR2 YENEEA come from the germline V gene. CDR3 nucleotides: TGTGCCAGCAGCTCCAAGGGGCCCGGCTCTGGAAACACCATATATTTT. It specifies CASSSKGPGSGNTIYF.

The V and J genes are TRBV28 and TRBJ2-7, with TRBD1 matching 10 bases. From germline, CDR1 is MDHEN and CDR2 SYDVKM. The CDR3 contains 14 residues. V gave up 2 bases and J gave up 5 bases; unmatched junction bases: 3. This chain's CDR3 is CASSLTGTGDEQYF. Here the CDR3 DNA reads TGTGCCAGCAGTTTAACCGGGACAGGGGACGAGCAGTACTTC.

In nucleotides, the CDR3 is TGTGCCAGCAAAAACGCCTACGAGCAGTACTTC. Residues: CASKNAYEQYF. The chain employs TRBV7-9 and TRBJ2-7; D not resolved. The CDR3 runs 11 residues. Trimming took 7 bases from V and 2 from J, leaving 6 bases between them. CDR1 is SEHNR and CDR2 is FQNEAQ in the germline V gene (reference sequence).

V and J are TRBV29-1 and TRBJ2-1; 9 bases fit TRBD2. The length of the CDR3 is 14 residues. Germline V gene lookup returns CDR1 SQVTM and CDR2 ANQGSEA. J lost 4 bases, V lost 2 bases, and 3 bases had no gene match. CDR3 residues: CSVERREGYNEQFF. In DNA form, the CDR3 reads TGCAGCGTTGAACGGCGGGAGGGGTACAATGAGCAGTTCTTC.

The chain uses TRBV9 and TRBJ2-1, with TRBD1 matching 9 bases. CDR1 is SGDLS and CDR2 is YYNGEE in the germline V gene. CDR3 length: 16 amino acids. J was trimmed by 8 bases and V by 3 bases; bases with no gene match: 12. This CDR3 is CASSADGTGYSDEQFF. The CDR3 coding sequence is TGTGCCAGCAGCGCCGACGGGACAGGGTACAGTGATGAGCAGTTCTTC.

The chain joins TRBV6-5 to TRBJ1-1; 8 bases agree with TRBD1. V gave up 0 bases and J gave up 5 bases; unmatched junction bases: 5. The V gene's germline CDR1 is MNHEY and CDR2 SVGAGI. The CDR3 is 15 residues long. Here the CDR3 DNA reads TGTGCCAGCAGTTACTCCATCAGGGGGCGAACTGAAGCTTTCTTT. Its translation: CASSYSIRGRTEAFF.

In DNA form, the CDR3 reads TGTGCCAGCAGTTACTCAAGGCAGGGGGTTGGTGGCTACACCTTC. Encoded protein: CASSYSRQGVGGYTF. The V and J genes are TRBV6-5 and TRBJ1-2; 7 bases align to TRBD1. This CDR3 contains 15 residues. Germline V gives CDR1 MNHEY, CDR2 SVGAGI. After removal of 0 bases from V and 7 bases from J, the junction contained 8 bases not matched to a gene.

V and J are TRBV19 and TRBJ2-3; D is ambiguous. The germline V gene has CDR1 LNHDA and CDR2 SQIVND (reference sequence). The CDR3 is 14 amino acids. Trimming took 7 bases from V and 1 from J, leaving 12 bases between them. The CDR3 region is CASTASGRTDTQYF. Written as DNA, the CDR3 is TGTGCCAGTACCGCTAGTGGTCGCACAGATACGCAGTATTTT.

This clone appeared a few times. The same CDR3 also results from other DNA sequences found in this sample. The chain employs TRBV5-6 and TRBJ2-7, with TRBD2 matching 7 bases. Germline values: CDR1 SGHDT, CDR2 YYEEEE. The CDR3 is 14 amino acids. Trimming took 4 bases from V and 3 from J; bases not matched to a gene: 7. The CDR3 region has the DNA TGTGCCAGCAGCGCGAGGATAGCGGGCTACGAGCAGTACTTC. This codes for CASSARIAGYEQYF.

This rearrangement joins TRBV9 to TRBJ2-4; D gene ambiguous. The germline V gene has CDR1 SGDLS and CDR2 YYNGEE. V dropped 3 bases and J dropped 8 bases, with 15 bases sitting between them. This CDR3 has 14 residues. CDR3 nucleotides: TGTGCCAGCAGCGCACGGACGGAGAACGACATTCAGTACTTC. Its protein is CASSARTENDIQYF.

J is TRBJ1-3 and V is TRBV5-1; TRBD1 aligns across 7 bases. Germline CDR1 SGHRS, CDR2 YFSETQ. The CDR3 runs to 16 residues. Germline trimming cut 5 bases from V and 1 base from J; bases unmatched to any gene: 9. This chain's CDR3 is CASRTGTALSGNTIYF. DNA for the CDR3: TGCGCCAGCAGGACCGGGACAGCACTTTCTGGAAACACCATATATTTT.

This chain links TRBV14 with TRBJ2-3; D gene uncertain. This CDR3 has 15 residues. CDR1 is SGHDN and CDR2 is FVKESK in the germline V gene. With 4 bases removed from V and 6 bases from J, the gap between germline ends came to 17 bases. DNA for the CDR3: TGTGCCAGCAGCCTTCGGTTGGGTAAGAGGGATACGCAGTATTTT. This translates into CASSLRLGKRDTQYF.

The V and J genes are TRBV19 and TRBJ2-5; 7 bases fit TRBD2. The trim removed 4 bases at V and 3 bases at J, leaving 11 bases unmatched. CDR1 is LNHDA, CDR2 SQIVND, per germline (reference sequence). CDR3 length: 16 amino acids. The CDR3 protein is CASSTVQTSWKETQYF. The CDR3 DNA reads TGTGCCAGTAGTACAGTCCAGACTAGCTGGAAAGAGACCCAGTACTTC.

CDR3 amino acids: CATGQGRVGYGYTF. The CDR3 DNA sequence: TGTGCCACAGGACAGGGTCGGGTGGGCTATGGCTACACCTTC. The gene calls are TRBV19 and TRBJ1-2; 8 bases align to TRBD1. Germline V gene lookup returns CDR1 LNHDA and CDR2 SQIVND (reference sequence). V was clipped by 10 bases and J by 4 bases; unmatched bases: 11. The CDR3 is made up of 14 amino acids.

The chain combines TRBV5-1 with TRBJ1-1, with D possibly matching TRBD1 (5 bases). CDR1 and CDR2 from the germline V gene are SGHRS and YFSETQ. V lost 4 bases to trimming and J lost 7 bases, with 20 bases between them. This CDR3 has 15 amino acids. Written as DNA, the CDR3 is TGCGCCAGCAGCACGTCCAAGACAGTCCCTGTTGAAGCTTTCTTT. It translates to CASSTSKTVPVEAFF. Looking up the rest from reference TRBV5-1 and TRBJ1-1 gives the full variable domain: KAGVTQTPRYLIKTRGQQVTLSCSPISGHRSVSWYQQTPGQGLQFLFEYFSETQRNKGNFPGRFSGRQFSNSRSEMNVSTLELGDSALYLCASSTSKTVPVEAFFGQGTRLTVV.